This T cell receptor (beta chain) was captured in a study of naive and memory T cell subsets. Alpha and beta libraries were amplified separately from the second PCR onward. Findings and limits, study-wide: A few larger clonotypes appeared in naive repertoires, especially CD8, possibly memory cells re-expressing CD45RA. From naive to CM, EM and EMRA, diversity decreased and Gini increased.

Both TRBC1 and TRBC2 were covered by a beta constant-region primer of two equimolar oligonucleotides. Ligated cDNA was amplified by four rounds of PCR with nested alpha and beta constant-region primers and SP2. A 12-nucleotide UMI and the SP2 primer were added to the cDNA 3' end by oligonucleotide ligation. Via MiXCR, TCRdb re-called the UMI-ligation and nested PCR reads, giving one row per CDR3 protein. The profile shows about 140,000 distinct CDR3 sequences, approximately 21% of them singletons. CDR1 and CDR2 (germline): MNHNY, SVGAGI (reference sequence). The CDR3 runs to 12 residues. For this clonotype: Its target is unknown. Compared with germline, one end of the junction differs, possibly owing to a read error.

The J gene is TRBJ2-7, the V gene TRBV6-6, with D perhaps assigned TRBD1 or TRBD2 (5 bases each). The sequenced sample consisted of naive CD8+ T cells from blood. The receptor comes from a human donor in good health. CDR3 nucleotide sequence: TGTGCCAGCAGCCCCGGGACCGCGGAAACTTATTTC. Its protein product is CASSPGTAETYF.